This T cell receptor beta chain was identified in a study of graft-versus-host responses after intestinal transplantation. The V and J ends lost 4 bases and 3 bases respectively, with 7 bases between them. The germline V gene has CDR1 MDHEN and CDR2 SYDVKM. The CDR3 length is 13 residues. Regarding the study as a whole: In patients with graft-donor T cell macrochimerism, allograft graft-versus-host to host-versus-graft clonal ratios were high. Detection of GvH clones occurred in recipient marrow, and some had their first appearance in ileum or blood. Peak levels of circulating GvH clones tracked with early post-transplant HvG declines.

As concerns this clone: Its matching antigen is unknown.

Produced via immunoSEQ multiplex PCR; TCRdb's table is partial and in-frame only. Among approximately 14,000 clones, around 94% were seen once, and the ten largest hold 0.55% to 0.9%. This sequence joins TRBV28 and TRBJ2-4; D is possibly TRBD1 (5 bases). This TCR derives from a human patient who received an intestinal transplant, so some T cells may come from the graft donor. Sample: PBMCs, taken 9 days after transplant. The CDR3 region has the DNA TGTGCCAGCAGTTGGGGCCTCAAAAACATTCAGTACTTC. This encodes CASSWGLKNIQYF. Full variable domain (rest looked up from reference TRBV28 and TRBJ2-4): DVKVTQSSRYLVKRTGEKVFLECVQDMDHENMFWYRQDPGLGLRLIYFSYDVKMKEKGDIPEGYSVSREKKERFSLILESASTNQTSMYLCASSWGLKNIQYFGAGTRLSVL.